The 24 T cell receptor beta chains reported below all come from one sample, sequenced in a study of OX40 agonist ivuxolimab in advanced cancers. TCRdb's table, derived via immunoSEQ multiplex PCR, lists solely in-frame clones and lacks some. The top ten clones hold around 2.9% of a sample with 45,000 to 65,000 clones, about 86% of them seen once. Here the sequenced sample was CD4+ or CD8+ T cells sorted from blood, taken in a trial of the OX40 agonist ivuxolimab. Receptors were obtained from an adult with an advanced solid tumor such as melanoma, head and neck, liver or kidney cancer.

This CDR3 is CASSARQCLWHEQYF. DNA of the CDR3: TGCGCCAGCAGTGCCAGACAGTGTCTCTGGCACGAGCAGTACTTC. The genes are TRBV10-1 and TRBJ2-7; TRBD1 might be the D (5 bases). The CDR3 is 15 amino acids. V was cut by 4 bases and J by 5 bases, with 18 bases left in between. Per the germline V gene, CDR1 is WNHNN and CDR2 is SYGVQD (reference sequence).

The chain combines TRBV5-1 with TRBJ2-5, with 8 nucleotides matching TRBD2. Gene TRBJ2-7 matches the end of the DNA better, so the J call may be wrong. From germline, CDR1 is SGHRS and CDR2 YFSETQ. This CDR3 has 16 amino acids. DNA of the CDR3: TGCGCCAGCAGCTTGGCCGGCCAGCGGGGGTCCCACGAGCAGTACTTC. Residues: CASSLAGQRGSHEQYF.

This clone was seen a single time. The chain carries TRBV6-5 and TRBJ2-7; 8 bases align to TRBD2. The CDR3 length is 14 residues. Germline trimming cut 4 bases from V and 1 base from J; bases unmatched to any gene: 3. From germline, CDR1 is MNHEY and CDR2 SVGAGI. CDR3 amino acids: CASSLAGRSYEQYF. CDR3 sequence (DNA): TGTGCCAGCAGTTTAGCGGGGCGGTCCTACGAGCAGTACTTC.

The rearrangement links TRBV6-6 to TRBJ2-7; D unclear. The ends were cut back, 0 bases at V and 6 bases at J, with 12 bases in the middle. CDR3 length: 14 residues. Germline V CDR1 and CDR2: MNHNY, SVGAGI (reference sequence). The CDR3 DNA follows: TGTGCCAGCAGTTACTCAACGGGTTCTGGCGAGCAGTACTTC. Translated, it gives CASSYSTGSGEQYF.

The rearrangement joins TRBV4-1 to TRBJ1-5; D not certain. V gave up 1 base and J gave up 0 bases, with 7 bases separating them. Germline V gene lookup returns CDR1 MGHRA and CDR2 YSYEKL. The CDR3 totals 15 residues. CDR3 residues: CASSQVWGSNQPQHF. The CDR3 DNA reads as TGCGCCAGCAGCCAAGTATGGGGTAGCAATCAGCCCCAGCATTTT.

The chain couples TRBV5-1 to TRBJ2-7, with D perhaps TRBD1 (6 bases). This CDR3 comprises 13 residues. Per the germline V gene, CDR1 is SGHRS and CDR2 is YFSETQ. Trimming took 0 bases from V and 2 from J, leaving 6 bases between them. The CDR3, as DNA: TGCGCCAGCAGCTTGGACAGGGCCTACGAGCAGTACTTC. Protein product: CASSLDRAYEQYF.

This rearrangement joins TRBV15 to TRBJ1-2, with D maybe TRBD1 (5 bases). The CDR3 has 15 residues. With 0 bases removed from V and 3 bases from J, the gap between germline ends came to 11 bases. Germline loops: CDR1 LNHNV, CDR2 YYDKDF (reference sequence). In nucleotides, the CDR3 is TGTGCCACCAGCAGAGATCAGGGAAGATACTATGGCTACACCTTC. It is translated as CATSRDQGRYYGYTF.

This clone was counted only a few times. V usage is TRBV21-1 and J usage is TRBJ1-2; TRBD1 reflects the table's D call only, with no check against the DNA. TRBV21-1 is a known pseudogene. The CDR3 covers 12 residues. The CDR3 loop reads CASRGQSDGYTF. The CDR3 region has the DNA TGTGCCAGCAGGGGCCAGAGTGATGGCTACACCTTC.

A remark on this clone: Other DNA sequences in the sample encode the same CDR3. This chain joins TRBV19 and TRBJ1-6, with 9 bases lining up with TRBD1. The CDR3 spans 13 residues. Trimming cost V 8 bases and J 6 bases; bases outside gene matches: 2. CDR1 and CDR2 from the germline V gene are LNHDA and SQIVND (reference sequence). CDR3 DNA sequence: TGTGCCAGTCTGGACAGGGGTAATTCACCCCTCCACTTT. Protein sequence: CASLDRGNSPLHF. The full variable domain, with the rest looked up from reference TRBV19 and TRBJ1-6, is DGGITQSPKYLFRKEGQNVTLSCEQNLNHDAMYWYRQDPGQGLRLIYYSQIVNDFQKGDIAEGYSVSREKKESFPLTVTSAQKNPTAFYLCASLDRGNSPLHFGNGTRLTVT.

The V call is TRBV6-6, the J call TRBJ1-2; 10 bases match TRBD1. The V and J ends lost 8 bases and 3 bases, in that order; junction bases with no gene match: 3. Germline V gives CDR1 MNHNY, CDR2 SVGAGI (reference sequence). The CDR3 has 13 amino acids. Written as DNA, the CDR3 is TGTGCCAGCCAGACAGGGGGCGACTATGGCTACACCTTC. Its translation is CASQTGGDYGYTF.

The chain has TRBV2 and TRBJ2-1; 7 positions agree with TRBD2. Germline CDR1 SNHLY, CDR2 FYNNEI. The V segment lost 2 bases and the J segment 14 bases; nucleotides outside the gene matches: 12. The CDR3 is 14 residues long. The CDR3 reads CASSELAADMYKFF. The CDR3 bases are TGTGCCAGCAGTGAACTAGCGGCGGACATGTATAAGTTCTTC.

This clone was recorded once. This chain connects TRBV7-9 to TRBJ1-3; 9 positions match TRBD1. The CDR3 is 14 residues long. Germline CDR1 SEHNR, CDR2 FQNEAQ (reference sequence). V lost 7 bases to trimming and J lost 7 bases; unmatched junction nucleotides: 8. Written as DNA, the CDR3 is TGTGCCAGCATCCAGGGACAGGGAAAGAACACCATATATTTT. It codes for CASIQGQGKNTIYF.

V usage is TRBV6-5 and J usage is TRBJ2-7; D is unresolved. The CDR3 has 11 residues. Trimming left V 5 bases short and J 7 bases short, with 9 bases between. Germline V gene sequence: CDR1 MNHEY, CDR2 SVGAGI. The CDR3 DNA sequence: TGTGCCAGCAGTGTCGGGTGGGAGCAGTACTTC. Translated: CASSVGWEQYF.

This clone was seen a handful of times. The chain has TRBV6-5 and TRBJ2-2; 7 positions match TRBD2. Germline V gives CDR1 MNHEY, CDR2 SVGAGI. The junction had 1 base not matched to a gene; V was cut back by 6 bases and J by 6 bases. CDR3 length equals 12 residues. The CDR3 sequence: CASRAGAGELFF. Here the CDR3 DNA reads TGTGCCAGCAGGGCGGGGGCCGGGGAGCTGTTTTTT.

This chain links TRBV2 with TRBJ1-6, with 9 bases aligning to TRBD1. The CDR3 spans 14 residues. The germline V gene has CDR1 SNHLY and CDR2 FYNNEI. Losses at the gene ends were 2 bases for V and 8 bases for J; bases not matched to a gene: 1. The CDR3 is CASSETGGDSPLHF. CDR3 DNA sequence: TGTGCCAGCAGTGAAACAGGGGGCGATTCACCCCTCCACTTT.

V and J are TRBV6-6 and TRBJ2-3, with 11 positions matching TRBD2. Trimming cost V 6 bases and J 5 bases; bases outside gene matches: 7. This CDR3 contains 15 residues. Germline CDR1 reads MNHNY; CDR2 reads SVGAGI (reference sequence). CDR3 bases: TGTGCCAGCAGCTATAGCGGGGGGGCTTTAGATACGCAGTATTTT. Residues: CASSYSGGALDTQYF.

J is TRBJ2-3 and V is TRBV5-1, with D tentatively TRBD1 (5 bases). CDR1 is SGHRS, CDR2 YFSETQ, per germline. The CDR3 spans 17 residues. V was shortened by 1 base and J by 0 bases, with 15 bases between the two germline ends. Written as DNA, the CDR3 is TGCGCCAGCAGCTTGACACCCGCACAGGTTAGCACAGATACGCAGTATTTT. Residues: CASSLTPAQVSTDTQYF.

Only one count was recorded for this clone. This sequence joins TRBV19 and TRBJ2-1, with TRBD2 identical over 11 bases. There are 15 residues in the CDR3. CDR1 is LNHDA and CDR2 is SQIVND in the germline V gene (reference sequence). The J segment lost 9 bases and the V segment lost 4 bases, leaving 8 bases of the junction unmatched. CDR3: CASSTISGGASEQFF. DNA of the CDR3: TGTGCCAGTAGTACAATTAGCGGGGGGGCCTCTGAGCAGTTCTTC.

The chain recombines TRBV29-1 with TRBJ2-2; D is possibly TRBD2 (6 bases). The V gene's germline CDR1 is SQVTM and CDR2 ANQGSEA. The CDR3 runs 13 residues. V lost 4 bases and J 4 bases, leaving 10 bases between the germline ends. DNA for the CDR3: TGCAGCGTTGTACGGGGAGGCACCGGGGAGCTGTTTTTT. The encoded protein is CSVVRGGTGELFF.

CDR3 nucleotide sequence: TGTGCCAGCAGCCACGCAGGGGGCTCCTATAATTCACCCCTCCACTTT. This translates into CASSHAGGSYNSPLHF. The chain joins TRBV14 to TRBJ1-6; 7 bases line up with TRBD1. CDR1 is SGHDN, CDR2 FVKESK, per germline. The V segment lost 3 bases and the J segment 0 bases; nucleotides outside the gene matches: 2. The CDR3 has 16 residues.

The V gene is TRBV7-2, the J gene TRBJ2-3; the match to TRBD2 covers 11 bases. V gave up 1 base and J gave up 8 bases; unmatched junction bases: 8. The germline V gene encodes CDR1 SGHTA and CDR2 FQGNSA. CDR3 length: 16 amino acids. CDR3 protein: CASSLGASGGRATQYF. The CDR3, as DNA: TGTGCCAGCAGCTTAGGGGCTAGCGGGGGGCGTGCTACGCAGTATTTT.

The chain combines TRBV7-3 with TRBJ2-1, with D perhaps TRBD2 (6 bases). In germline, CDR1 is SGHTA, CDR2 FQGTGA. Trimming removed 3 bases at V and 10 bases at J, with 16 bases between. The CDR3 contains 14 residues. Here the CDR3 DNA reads TGTGCCAGCAGCTTCCGGGCCTCGGGGAGGGAGCAGTTCTTC. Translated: CASSFRASGREQFF.

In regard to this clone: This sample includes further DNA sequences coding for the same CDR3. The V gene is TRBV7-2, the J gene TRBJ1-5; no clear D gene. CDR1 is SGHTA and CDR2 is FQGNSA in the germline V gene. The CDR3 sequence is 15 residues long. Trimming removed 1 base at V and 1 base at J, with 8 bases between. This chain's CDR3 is CASSLGGGSNQPQHF. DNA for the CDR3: TGTGCCAGCAGCTTAGGAGGTGGAAGCAATCAGCCCCAGCATTTT.

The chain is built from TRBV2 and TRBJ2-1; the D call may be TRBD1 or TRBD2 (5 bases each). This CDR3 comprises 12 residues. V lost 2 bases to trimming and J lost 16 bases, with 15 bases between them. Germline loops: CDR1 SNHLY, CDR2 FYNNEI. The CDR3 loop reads CASSEWGRRDFF. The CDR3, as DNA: TGTGCCAGCAGTGAATGGGGACGGAGAGATTTCTTC.